This T cell receptor beta chain derives from a study of technical replicates of blood from several donors. The CDR3 is 14 amino acids. Germline CDR1 LNHDA, CDR2 SQIVND (reference sequence). TCRdb's copy holds only in-frame clones and misses some; the assay was immunoSEQ multiplex PCR. The data show more than 65,000 clones, roughly 94% seen once. As to this clone: The junction differs from germline at one of its ends, possibly a read error.

Material: T cells isolated from PBMCs. This clonotype was obtained from a human donor in good health. The chain joins TRBV19 to TRBJ1-5, with D hard to call. The CDR3 region is CASSKTSINQAQHF. CDR3 DNA sequence: TGTGCCAGTAGTAAAACTTCAATAAATCAGGCCCAGCATTTT.